The rows below give T cell receptor beta chains drawn from one sample of a study of blood T cells in healthy people across ages. Each CDR3 protein gets one entry after TCRdb re-called the 5' RACE reads with MiXCR. The data hold 250,000 to 300,000 distinct CDR3 sequences, with 27% observed a single time. The sample was blood. These receptors all stem from a woman aged 70 to 79 in good health. CDR3s include the opening cysteine and the closing phenylalanine or tryptophan. Fields, in order: D gene, J gene, V gene, clone size, CDR3 protein, CDR3 DNA. D genes are given only for firm matches. Clone size is given for some rows only: seen once, a few or many times, or a class if the clone is expanded.

>TRBD2|TRBJ2-1|TRBV20-1|.
CSARDLAGPSDEQFF
TGCAGTGCTAGAGATCTAGCGGGCCCTTCGGATGAGCAGTTCTTC
>TRBD2|TRBJ2-7|TRBV6-6|few
CASSYPPSGSYEQYF
TGTGCCAGCAGTTACCCTCCTAGCGGGAGTTACGAGCAGTACTTC
>.|TRBJ1-4|TRBV18|few
CASSPLGTGGLEKLFF
TGTGCCAGCTCACCCCTTGGGACCGGTGGGCTTGAAAAACTGTTTTTT
>TRBD2|TRBJ2-5|TRBV3-1|.
CASSPSAGGGTRTQYF
TGTGCCAGCAGCCCCTCCGCCGGCGGGGGGACGAGGACCCAGTACTTC
>.|TRBJ2-5|TRBV29-1|many
CSVEEGGGETQYF
TGCAGCGTTGAAGAAGGGGGTGGAGAGACCCAGTACTTC
>.|TRBJ1-1|TRBV5-5|few
CASSPNWDLNTEAFF
TGTGCCAGCAGCCCCAACTGGGACTTGAACACTGAAGCTTTCTTT
>TRBD1|TRBJ1-1|TRBV14|.
CASSQSDRVTEAFF
TGTGCCAGCAGCCAGAGCGACAGGGTCACTGAAGCTTTCTTT
>.|TRBJ2-5|TRBV11-2|.
CASSLWATEETQYF
TGTGCCAGTAGCTTATGGGCGACTGAAGAGACCCAGTACTTC
>.|TRBJ1-1|TRBV29-1|.
CSAHGQTINTEAFF
TGCAGCGCCCACGGACAGACGATAAACACTGAAGCTTTCTTT
>TRBD1|TRBJ2-1|TRBV2|few
CASSGQVNEQFF
TGTGCCAGCAGCGGACAGGTCAATGAGCAGTTCTTC
>TRBD2|TRBJ2-7|TRBV6-2/TRBV6-3|few
CAKLRPLTSGPSYEQYF
TGTGCCAAACTACGACCCCTGACTAGCGGACCCTCCTACGAGCAGTACTTC
>TRBD2|TRBJ2-3|TRBV10-3|few
CAISESISGRIDTQYF
TGTGCCATCAGTGAGTCGATCAGCGGGAGAATAGATACGCAGTATTTT
>TRBD1|TRBJ1-2|TRBV4-1|few
CASSGRDRGRDGYTF
TGCGCCAGCAGCGGCCGGGACAGGGGAAGAGATGGCTACACCTTC
>.|TRBJ2-5|TRBV7-2|.
CASSRRNRGETQYF
TGTGCCAGCAGCCGGCGTAACCGTGGCGAGACCCAGTACTTC
>TRBD1|TRBJ2-7|TRBV5-1|.
CASSLRQGAAEQYF
TGCGCCAGCAGCCTTCGACAGGGAGCGGCCGAGCAGTACTTC
>TRBD1|TRBJ2-7|TRBV7-2|.
CASSLAGTGVEEQYF
TGTGCCAGCAGCTTAGCCGGGACAGGGGTTGAGGAGCAGTACTTC
>.|TRBJ2-7|TRBV5-1|few
CASSPVGLYEQYF
TGCGCCAGCAGCCCAGTAGGTCTCTACGAGCAGTACTTC
>TRBD1|TRBJ1-1|TRBV20-1|.
CSALPDRPYTEAFF
TGCAGTGCCCTGCCGGACAGGCCCTACACTGAAGCTTTCTTT
>.|TRBJ2-5|TRBV28|few
CASIPLSGGRSSETQYF
TGTGCCAGCATCCCCCTGAGTGGAGGGCGCTCCTCGGAGACCCAGTACTTC
>.|TRBJ1-4|TRBV6-5|few
CASSYAGAPNEKLFF
TGTGCCAGCAGTTACGCGGGGGCGCCTAATGAAAAACTGTTTTTT
>TRBD2|TRBJ2-5|TRBV28|few
CASIPEREGQQTQYF
TGTGCCAGCATTCCTGAGCGGGAGGGCCAACAGACCCAGTACTTC
>.|TRBJ2-7|TRBV7-6|.
CASSSWPGSIHSYEQYF
TGTGCCAGCAGCTCCTGGCCCGGGTCCATTCACTCCTACGAGCAGTACTTC
>.|TRBJ2-5|TRBV12-3/TRBV12-4|.
CASSLASLVLRETQYF
TGTGCCAGCAGTTTAGCGTCTTTGGTTCTCCGAGAGACCCAGTACTTC
>.|TRBJ1-1|TRBV5-1|.
CASRGDLAAVTEAFF
TGCGCCAGCAGGGGGGACCTAGCGGCGGTCACTGAAGCTTTCTTT
>.|TRBJ1-2|TRBV6-1|.
CASSEAWAGKNYGYTF
TGTGCCAGCAGTGAAGCTTGGGCAGGGAAAAACTATGGCTACACCTTC
>.|TRBJ2-6|TRBV4-3|.
CASRPGQPGANVLTF
TGCGCCAGCAGGCCAGGACAGCCTGGGGCCAACGTCCTGACTTTC
>.|TRBJ1-4|TRBV7-2|few
CASSPAGSSEKLFF
TGTGCCAGCAGCCCGGCAGGGAGCTCCGAAAAACTGTTTTTT
>.|TRBJ2-4|TRBV9|few
CASSVTAAKNIQYF
TGTGCCAGCAGCGTTACGGCGGCCAAAAACATTCAGTACTTC
>TRBD1|TRBJ2-5|TRBV20-1|.
CSATDRGETQYF
TGCAGTGCTACGGACAGGGGAGAGACCCAGTACTTC
>.|TRBJ1-1|TRBV7-2|.
CASRLGNEAFF
TGTGCCAGCCGGCTGGGGAATGAAGCTTTCTTT
>TRBD1|TRBJ1-6|TRBV6-5|.
CASRMGQDNSPLHF
TGTGCCAGCAGAATGGGACAGGATAATTCACCCCTCCACTTT
>TRBD1|TRBJ1-2|TRBV2|.
CASSPPGTGALGYTF
TGTGCCAGCAGTCCCCCCGGGACAGGGGCCCTTGGCTACACCTTC
>TRBD2|TRBJ2-1|TRBV20-1|.
CSARGLAGVEQFF
TGCAGTGCTAGAGGACTAGCGGGAGTTGAGCAGTTCTTC
>.|TRBJ2-5|TRBV4-3|.
CASSQDWGGERFF
TGCGCCAGCAGCCAAGACTGGGGTGGTGAGCGGTTCTTC
>.|TRBJ1-4|TRBV20-1|.
CSARRGGKNEKLFF
TGCAGTGCTAGAAGGGGAGGGAAGAATGAAAAACTGTTTTTT
>.|TRBJ1-1|TRBV3-1|.
CAASSQGPNTEAFF
TGTGCCGCGTCAAGTCAGGGGCCGAACACTGAAGCTTTCTTT
>TRBD2|TRBJ2-2|TRBV7-9|few
CASSSTSGRGTGELFF
TGTGCCAGCAGCTCGACTAGCGGGAGAGGCACCGGGGAGCTGTTTTTT